These T cell receptor beta chains were read from a single sample in a study of shared clonotypes between healthy human individuals. Clones were read by immunoSEQ multiplex PCR, and TCRdb kept only the in-frame ones, dropping some. The table shows approximately 810,000 clones, with 80% to 95% occurring only once. The sequencing sample was made of naive CD8+ T cells sorted from blood. The receptors shown here come from a man aged 25-40 years in good health. Each CDR3 is given with its conserved first and last residue. D genes are given only for firm matches. Size tells how often a clone was seen (once, few, many) or the class of an expanded clone, and some rows leave it out.

CATSSGRLLNEQFF	TGTGCCACCAGCAGCGGGAGACTCCTCAATGAGCAGTTCTTC	.	TRBV15	TRBJ2-1	.
CASSPYAGAFGYTF	TGTGCCAGCAGCCCCTACGCGGGGGCTTTTGGCTACACCTTC	.	TRBV28	TRBJ1-2	.
CASGAVGPLYNEQFF	TGTGCCAGCGGGGCGGTGGGGCCTTTATACAATGAGCAGTTCTTC	once	TRBV7-9	TRBJ2-1	.
CAISLNGTSGRYFKYF	TGTGCCATCAGCCTTAATGGGACTAGCGGGAGGTACTTCAAGTACTTC	.	TRBV10-3	TRBJ2-5	TRBD2
CASSPKVNTEAFF	TGTGCCAGCTCACCAAAGGTGAACACTGAAGCTTTCTTT	.	TRBV18	TRBJ1-1	.
CASSAWDRGRTGYTF	TGTGCCAGCAGTGCGTGGGACAGGGGGCGAACTGGCTACACCTTC	.	TRBV27	TRBJ1-2	TRBD1
CASRPSQGRVEQFF	TGTGCCAGCAGGCCAAGTCAGGGAAGGGTCGAGCAGTTCTTC	.	TRBV2	TRBJ2-1	.
CASHNPLAGPYEQYF	TGTGCCAGCCACAACCCACTAGCGGGGCCCTACGAGCAGTACTTC	once	TRBV27	TRBJ2-7	TRBD2
CASSPQGARHGYTF	TGCGCCAGCAGCCCCCAGGGAGCCCGGCATGGCTACACCTTC	.	TRBV4-3	TRBJ1-2	.
CASSPGPITGELFF	TGCGCCAGCAGCCCGGGACCCATCACCGGGGAGCTGTTTTTT	.	TRBV4-1	TRBJ2-2	.
CASSLGVSNQPQHF	TGTGCCAGCAGTTTAGGAGTGAGCAATCAGCCCCAGCATTTT	many	TRBV27	TRBJ1-5	.
CASSLPGGWDYGYTF	TGTGCCAGCAGCTTGCCTGGAGGGTGGGACTATGGCTACACCTTC	.	TRBV5-5	TRBJ1-2	.
CASSTETGGSYEQYF	TGCGCCAGCAGCACCGAGACAGGCGGTTCCTACGAGCAGTACTTC	.	TRBV5-1	TRBJ2-7	.
CASSPSGRVINEQFF	TGTGCCAGCAGCCCAAGCGGGAGGGTAATCAATGAGCAGTTCTTC	.	TRBV7-9	TRBJ2-1	TRBD2
CASSPTSGTGANVLTF	TGCGCCAGCAGCCCCACCAGTGGGACTGGGGCCAACGTCCTGACTTTC	.	TRBV4-1	TRBJ2-6	.
CSVEGLVGTPRGGYTF	TGCAGCGTTGAGGGATTAGTAGGGACTCCACGGGGTGGCTACACCTTC	few	TRBV29-1	TRBJ1-2	.
CASSPGGQVNQPQHF	TGTGCCAGCAGCCCAGGAGGACAGGTCAATCAGCCCCAGCATTTT	.	TRBV7-8	TRBJ1-5	TRBD1
CASSFGTGGYEQYF	TGTGCCAGCAGTTTCGGGACAGGGGGTTACGAGCAGTACTTC	.	TRBV28	TRBJ2-7	TRBD1
CASSRLLGVGETQYF	TGTGCCAGCTCACGACTCTTAGGGGTCGGGGAGACCCAGTACTTC	.	TRBV18	TRBJ2-5	.
CASIQRNLAKNIQYF	TGCGCCAGCATTCAGCGGAACTTAGCCAAAAACATTCAGTACTTC	.	TRBV5-1	TRBJ2-4	.
CASGSDGTPYNEQFF	TGTGCTAGTGGTTCAGACGGGACTCCGTACAATGAGCAGTTCTTC	.	TRBV12-5	TRBJ2-1	.
CASNWGGNEQYF	TGTGCCAGCAATTGGGGAGGAAACGAGCAGTACTTC	.	TRBV11-2	TRBJ2-7	.
CASNVDGGEYTGELFF	TGTGCCAGCAACGTAGATGGGGGAGAGTACACCGGGGAGCTGTTTTTT	.	TRBV9	TRBJ2-2	.
CASSPGLRFDEQYF	TGTGCCAGCAGTCCTGGACTACGATTCGACGAGCAGTACTTC	.	TRBV6-5	TRBJ2-7	.
CAISEGNQPQHF	TGTGCCATCAGTGAGGGGAATCAGCCCCAGCATTTT	.	TRBV10-3	TRBJ1-5	.
CASLRSRQFF	TGTGCCAGTCTTAGGTCGCGTCAGTTCTTC	once	TRBV2	TRBJ2-1	.
CASSSRQAINEQFF	TGTGCCAGCAGCTCCAGACAGGCGATCAATGAGCAGTTCTTC	.	TRBV7-2	TRBJ2-1	.
CASSLEIGLPGNYEQYF	TGTGCCAGCAGCTTAGAGATAGGGCTACCAGGAAACTACGAGCAGTACTTC	.	TRBV11-2	TRBJ2-7	.
CASSPNSGRAFYEQYF	TGTGCCAGCAGCCCCAATAGCGGGAGGGCCTTTTACGAGCAGTACTTC	.	TRBV28	TRBJ2-7	TRBD2
CASSRTSGRSETQYF	TGTGCCAGCAGCCGGACTAGCGGGAGGTCCGAGACCCAGTACTTC	.	TRBV7-6	TRBJ2-5	TRBD2
CASSFQGARNIQYF	TGTGCCAGCAGCTTCCAGGGGGCCCGGAACATTCAGTACTTC	.	TRBV11-2	TRBJ2-4	TRBD1
CASKILADSTDTQYF	TGTGCCAGCAAAATCCTAGCGGATAGCACAGATACGCAGTATTTT	.	TRBV6-1	TRBJ2-3	TRBD2
CASTPGAPEKLFF	TGTGCCAGCACCCCGGGAGCCCCGGAAAAACTGTTTTTT	.	TRBV28	TRBJ1-4	.
CASSQDPQGYEQYF	TGCGCCAGCAGCCAAGATCCGCAGGGATACGAGCAGTACTTC	.	TRBV4-1	TRBJ2-7	.
CASSLRQGSGELFF	TGTGCCAGCAGTCTCAGACAGGGGTCCGGGGAGCTGTTTTTT	.	TRBV27	TRBJ2-2	TRBD1
CASNGGGRGKGETQYF	TGTGCCAGCAACGGAGGCGGGAGAGGCAAGGGAGAGACCCAGTACTTC	.	TRBV7-9	TRBJ2-5	TRBD2
CASSSNRETQYF	TGTGCCAGCAGCTCCAACCGGGAGACCCAGTACTTC	.	TRBV7-6	TRBJ2-5	.
CASSLAIQAEQYF	TGTGCCAGCAGCTTGGCCATACAGGCGGAGCAGTACTTC	.	TRBV5-5	TRBJ2-7	.
CAWSDWEREGYNEQFF	TGTGCCTGGAGTGATTGGGAACGGGAGGGCTACAATGAGCAGTTCTTC	once	TRBV30	TRBJ2-1	TRBD2
CASSLEGGAMAPATNEKLFF	TGTGCCAGCAGCTTGGAGGGGGGTGCCATGGCCCCGGCAACTAATGAAAAACTGTTTTTT	.	TRBV5-4	TRBJ1-4	.
CASSFGQGVEEQYF	TGTGCCAGCAGCTTTGGACAGGGTGTAGAAGAGCAGTACTTC	.	TRBV13	TRBJ2-7	TRBD1
CASPIYRGPNYGYTF	TGTGCCAGCCCTATATACAGGGGCCCCAACTATGGCTACACCTTC	.	TRBV2	TRBJ1-2	TRBD1
CASSPAGAWNTEAFF	TGTGCCAGCAGCCCGGCCGGGGCTTGGAACACTGAAGCTTTCTTT	.	TRBV5-5	TRBJ1-1	.
CASSFPSGTSYEQYF	TGTGCCAGCAGTTTTCCTAGCGGCACCTCCTACGAGCAGTACTTC	.	TRBV28	TRBJ2-7	TRBD2
CASSQVTGFGQPQHF	TGCGCCAGCAGCCAGGTTACAGGGTTTGGGCAGCCCCAGCATTTT	.	TRBV4-1	TRBJ1-5	.
CASGEINNEQFF	TGTGCCAGCGGGGAGATTAACAATGAGCAGTTCTTC	.	TRBV25-1	TRBJ2-1	.